What follows are 10 T cell receptor beta chains derived from one specimen sequenced in a study of response to subunit inactivated influenza vaccine (dated by TCRdb to between 2017 and 2018). Library construction relied on RT-PCR. TCRdb records Illumina HiSeq 2500 as the sequencer. TCRdb reprocessing: public reads trimmed at Q25 with fastp, clones called with MiXCR, in-frame beta chains kept. One record per CDR3 amino acid sequence lists the most common genes and DNA. The sample has about 830,000 distinct CDR3 sequences on record, approximately 18% of them singletons. The biggest ten clones account for roughly a tenth of the sample. The material was PBMCs from blood, obtained approximately 5 days after vaccination. The receptor set was obtained from a man aged 50 to 60 who received an inactivated influenza vaccine. Donor details come from another sample of the same person, matched by shared clones.

The table lists this clonotype with a count of one. Written as DNA, the CDR3 is TGTGCCAGCAGCCGCGCTTTGACATGGGCGGACGAGCAGTACTTC. Protein product: CASSRALTWADEQYF. The chain couples TRBV3-1 to TRBJ2-7; D uncertain. The V end was cut by 4 bases, the J end by 5 bases, with 18 bases between. The CDR3 covers 15 residues. From germline, CDR1 is LGHDT and CDR2 YNNKEL (reference sequence).

There are a few counts of this clonotype. The chain joins TRBV20-1 to TRBJ1-1; D is unclear. Deletions cut 2 bases from V and 7 bases from J, with 2 bases between. Germline CDR1 is DFQATT and CDR2 is SNEGSKA (reference sequence). There are 9 residues in the CDR3. The CDR3 nucleotides read TGCAGTGCTAGATATGAAGCTTTCTTT. It is translated as CSARYEAFF.

In this sample, this clonotype turned up a few times. The chain employs TRBV7-2 and TRBJ2-5; no clear D. Trimming stripped 7 bases from V and 1 base from J, with 4 bases between. This CDR3 has 11 residues. The V gene's germline CDR1 is SGHTA and CDR2 FQGNSA. The CDR3 protein is CASKTQETQYF. The CDR3 coding sequence is TGTGCCAGCAAGACCCAAGAGACCCAGTACTTC.

This clonotype was counted between two and nine times. The CDR3 nucleotides are TGCGCCAGCAGCTTGGGATCGGGGACTACCTGGAATGAGCAGTTCTTC. As protein: CASSLGSGTTWNEQFF. This rearrangement joins TRBV5-1 to TRBJ2-1, with TRBD2 identical over 7 bases. J lost 7 bases, V lost 0 bases, and 10 bases had no gene match. The CDR3 length is 16 residues. The germline V gene has CDR1 SGHRS and CDR2 YFSETQ.

The CDR3 loop is CAISEWRTGNTDTQYF. The CDR3, as DNA: TGTGCCATCAGTGAGTGGCGGACAGGGAACACAGATACGCAGTATTTT. The chain uses TRBV10-3 and TRBJ2-3; 8 positions match TRBD1. The CDR3 is 16 amino acids. With V trimmed by 1 base and J by 2 bases, 5 bases remained unmatched. Germline V gene sequence: CDR1 ENHRY, CDR2 SYGVKD.

This clonotype was seen only a few times. The chain joins TRBV20-1 to TRBJ2-5; a weak D match, TRBD2 (7 bases). Germline V gene data show CDR1 as DFQATT and CDR2 as SNEGSKA (reference sequence). Trimming took 0 bases from V and 5 from J, leaving 13 bases between them. The CDR3 consists of 14 residues. CDR3 nucleotide sequence: TGCAGTGCTAGAGATGCCAGGGGAGGGGAGACCCAGTACTTC. Its translation: CSARDARGGETQYF.

V usage is TRBV18 and J usage is TRBJ1-2; 8 bases are shared with TRBD1. Losses at the gene ends were 3 bases for V and 4 bases for J; bases not matched to a gene: 7. In germline, CDR1 is KGHSH, CDR2 LQKENI. This CDR3 has 15 amino acids. DNA of the CDR3: TGTGCCAGCTCACCGACGGGACAGGTGACCTATGGCTACACCTTC. This sequence encodes CASSPTGQVTYGYTF.

This clonotype was counted many times. The chain employs TRBV20-1 and TRBJ2-7, with a possible D match to TRBD1 (6 bases). This CDR3 is 16 amino acids long. Germline V gives CDR1 DFQATT, CDR2 SNEGSKA (reference sequence). Trimming shortened V by 5 bases and J by 4 bases, and 24 bases separated the two germline ends. The CDR3, as DNA: TGCAGTGCTTCTGGACAGCCAAACGGTGCTCCGTACGAGCAGTACTTC. Its protein is CSASGQPNGAPYEQYF.

J is TRBJ1-2 and V is TRBV4-1; 8 nucleotides line up with TRBD1. This CDR3 is 16 amino acids long. Germline V gene data show CDR1 as MGHRA and CDR2 as YSYEKL. Trimming at V came to 1 base and at J to 4 bases, leaving 8 bases not matched to a gene. DNA of the CDR3: TGCGCCAGCAGCCAAGGAGGGTCAGGGGGCTTCTATGGCTACACCTTC. It encodes CASSQGGSGGFYGYTF.

This chain joins TRBV18 and TRBJ2-5; D unresolved. V dropped 2 bases and J dropped 1 base, with 2 bases sitting between them. Germline loops: CDR1 KGHSH, CDR2 LQKENI. CDR3 size: 12 residues. The CDR3, as DNA: TGTGCCAGCTCACCAATCCAAGAGACCCAGTACTTC. It translates to CASSPIQETQYF. Based on the CDR3 plus reference TRBV18 and TRBJ2-5, the full variable domain is NAGVMQNPRHLVRRRGQEARLRCSPMKGHSHVYWYRQLPEEGLKFMVYLQKENIIDESGMPKERFSAEFPKEGPSILRIQQVVRGDSAAYFCASSPIQETQYFGPGTRLLVL.